The 6 T cell receptor beta chains in this list originate from one sample, sequenced in a study of cytomegalovirus exposure and HLA in healthy donors. 60 Vbeta and 13 Jbeta primers were used in PCR. Profiling relied on immunoSEQ multiplex PCR, and the TCRdb table lists in-frame clones only, not all of them. The table lists about 170,000 clones, more than 65% of them singletons, with about 1.5% in the top ten. Sequenced material: PBMCs. The receptors shown here come from a male donor in good health and CMV-seronegative.

The rearrangement links TRBV2 to TRBJ1-5, with D possibly TRBD1 on 5 matching bases. The V and J ends lost 3 bases and 3 bases respectively, with 18 bases between them. CDR3 length: 17 residues. The germline gives CDR1 SNHLY, CDR2 FYNNEI. In DNA, the CDR3 is TGTGCCAGCAGTGACTTGCCCTCCGGGACTGACAATCAGCCCCAGCATTTT. This sequence encodes CASSDLPSGTDNQPQHF.

This sequence joins TRBV10-2 and TRBJ2-1; TRBD2 might be the D (5 bases). V was shortened by 8 bases and J by 7 bases, with 15 bases between the two germline ends. Germline CDR1 and CDR2: WSHSY and SAAADI. This CDR3 contains 13 residues. This CDR3 is CASYDPPGNEQFF. DNA for the CDR3: TGCGCCAGCTACGACCCGCCGGGGAATGAGCAGTTCTTC.

J is TRBJ2-5 and V is TRBV9, with 10 bases fitting TRBD1. The closer fit of TRBJ2-7 to the DNA end suggests the J call may be wrong. This CDR3 is 14 amino acids long. Per the germline V gene, CDR1 is SGDLS and CDR2 is YYNGEE. This CDR3 is CASSDRTGGYEQYF. As DNA, the CDR3 is TGTGCCAGCAGCGACCGGACAGGGGGATACGAGCAGTACTTC.

V usage is TRBV19 and J usage is TRBJ1-2; D possibly corresponds to TRBD1 (5 bases). V was clipped by 6 bases and J by 3 bases, with 17 bases between them. Germline V lookup: CDR1 LNHDA, CDR2 SQIVND (reference sequence). This CDR3 is built from 15 residues. CDR3 nucleotides: TGTGCCAGTAGCCCGACTCATGGGACTCACTATGGCTACACCTTC. It encodes CASSPTHGTHYGYTF.

The chain joins TRBV9 to TRBJ1-3; 10 bases agree with TRBD1. Germline V gives CDR1 SGDLS, CDR2 YYNGEE. The CDR3 sequence is 18 residues long. V was clipped by 3 bases and J by 0 bases; unmatched bases: 9. CDR3 nucleotide sequence: TGTGCCAGCAGCGCCCGGGACAGGGGTCTTGGCTCTGGAAACACCATATATTTT. Translated, it gives CASSARDRGLGSGNTIYF.

The chain uses TRBV5-6 and TRBJ2-7; a weak D match, TRBD2 (6 bases). Trimming left V 4 bases short and J 1 base short, with 12 bases between. CDR3 length: 14 residues. Germline CDR1 and CDR2: SGHDT and YYEEEE. The DNA for the CDR3 is TGTGCCAGCAGCGCAGCGGGCCTTTCCTACGAGCAGTACTTC. Protein sequence: CASSAAGLSYEQYF. Variable domain in full (rest from reference TRBV5-6 and TRBJ2-7): DAGVTQSPTHLIKTRGQQVTLRCSPKSGHDTVSWYQQALGQGPQFIFQYYEEEERQRGNFPDRFSGHQFPNYSSELNVNALLLGDSALYLCASSAAGLSYEQYFGPGTRLTVT.